These 14 T cell receptor beta chains were sequenced from one sample in a study of immune characterization of retroperitoneal liposarcoma. Each CDR3 protein is one row after TCRdb ran MiXCR on the PCR reads. The sample carries some 10,000 distinct CDR3 sequences, about 29% recorded once. Material for sequencing was tumor tissue. These receptors originate from a male donor with retroperitoneal liposarcoma.

By sample share, this clonotype is medium-sized. The chain combines TRBV7-2 with TRBJ2-1; 7 nucleotides line up with TRBD2. The DNA matches TRBJ2-7 better at its end, which makes the J call doubtful. The CDR3 extends over 15 amino acids. In germline, CDR1 is SGHTA, CDR2 FQGNSA. Written as DNA, the CDR3 is TGTGCCAGCAGCTTAAAGCCTAGCGGTACTCACGAGCAGTACTTC. Its translation is CASSLKPSGTHEQYF.

The chain recombines TRBV6-1 with TRBJ2-3, with D tentatively TRBD1 (5 bases). The V gene's germline CDR1 is MNHNS and CDR2 SASEGT. Trimming removed 8 bases from V and 2 bases from J, with 11 bases in between. The CDR3 sequence is 13 residues long. Here the CDR3 DNA reads TGTGCCAGCGCGACGGACACCACAGATACGCAGTATTTT. It yields the protein CASATDTTDTQYF.

The V call is TRBV4-1, the J call TRBJ2-3, with D tentatively TRBD1 or TRBD2 (5 bases each). Germline CDR1 MGHRA, CDR2 YSYEKL. The CDR3 is 20 residues long. Trimming shortened V by 2 bases and J by 4 bases, and 28 bases separated the two germline ends. CDR3 region: CASSQMGTVAVARYSDTQYF. CDR3 DNA: TGCGCCAGCAGCCAAATGGGGACCGTTGCTGTCGCAAGGTACTCAGATACGCAGTATTTT.

Only a few counts were recorded for this clonotype. The V gene is TRBV6-1, the J gene TRBJ1-1; D is undetermined. The CDR3 runs to 16 residues. The ends were cut back, 6 bases at V and 6 bases at J, with 23 bases in the middle. Germline lookup yields CDR1 MNHNS and CDR2 SASEGT. The CDR3 DNA reads as TGTGCCAGCAGCCCATCGCCCTTCCCGGATGGCGCTGAAGCTTTCTTT. Its protein is CASSPSPFPDGAEAFF.

The chain joins TRBV6-1 to TRBJ2-5, with 10 nucleotides matching TRBD2. The assigned J gene may be wrong: the sequence end matches TRBJ2-1 better. The CDR3 has 15 residues. The germline V gene has CDR1 MNHNS and CDR2 SASEGT. This chain's CDR3 is CASSYSAGGQFGQFF. The CDR3 region has the DNA TGTGCCAGCAGTTATTCAGCGGGAGGGCAATTCGGGCAGTTCTTC.

This clonotype has just a few counts. V gene TRBV6-4 combines with J gene TRBJ1-1; TRBD1 agrees at 9 bases. V dropped 6 bases and J dropped 5; count of bases not matched to a gene: 7. CDR1 and CDR2 (germline): MRHNA, SNTAGT. The CDR3 extends over 14 amino acids. This CDR3 reads CASSVTGGMTEAFF. CDR3 sequence (DNA): TGTGCCAGCAGCGTGACAGGGGGGATGACTGAAGCTTTCTTT.

This clonotype qualifies as medium-sized. The chain couples TRBV7-8 to TRBJ2-1; the match to TRBD1 covers 10 bases. V shed 3 bases and J 10 bases; nucleotides not matched to a gene: 9. Germline lookup yields CDR1 SGHVS and CDR2 FQNEAQ. CDR3 length: 15 amino acids. CDR3 protein: CASSFRQGANYEQFF. Here the CDR3 DNA reads TGTGCCAGCAGCTTCCGACAGGGGGCGAACTACGAGCAGTTCTTC. Using reference TRBV7-8 and TRBJ2-1 for the parts outside the CDR3, the full variable domain is GAGVSQSPRYKVAKRGQDVALRCDPISGHVSLFWYQQALGQGPEFLTYFQNEAQLDKSGLPSDRFFAERPEGSVSTLKIQRTQQEDSAVYLCASSFRQGANYEQFFGPGTRLTVL.

This clonotype appeared many times. The V gene is TRBV7-2, the J gene TRBJ1-3, with TRBD1 matching 8 bases. The CDR3 runs to 15 residues. The V gene end was trimmed by 5 bases and the J gene end by 4 bases; junction bases not matched to a gene: 7. The germline V gene has CDR1 SGHTA and CDR2 FQGNSA. CDR3 bases: TGTGCCAGCAGCCCGGACAGGGTGGACGGAAACACCATATATTTT. Translating gives CASSPDRVDGNTIYF.

This clonotype was counted only a few times. This CDR3 reads CASSYEGLAGPLGEQYF. The CDR3 nucleotides are TGTGCCAGCAGTTATGAGGGACTAGCGGGACCTTTAGGTGAGCAGTACTTC. The chain is built from TRBV6-1 and TRBJ2-1; 13 nucleotides align to TRBD2. The J call could be wrong; TRBJ2-7 is a better fit for the DNA end. Germline CDR1 and CDR2: MNHNS and SASEGT. This CDR3 comprises 17 residues.

Many counts were recorded for this clonotype. The genes are TRBV6-1 and TRBJ2-1; 10 bases fit TRBD1. Germline lookup yields CDR1 MNHNS and CDR2 SASEGT. The CDR3 covers 15 residues. J lost 6 bases, V lost 6 bases, and 8 bases had no gene match. DNA of the CDR3: TGTGCCAGCAGGCCGGGACAGGGGAGCGGCAATGAGCAGTTCTTC. It translates to CASRPGQGSGNEQFF.

The rearrangement links TRBV6-1 to TRBJ2-1, with 7 bases fitting TRBD2. Germline V gene sequence: CDR1 MNHNS, CDR2 SASEGT. This CDR3 region has 15 residues. Losses at the gene ends were 1 base for V and 4 bases for J; bases not matched to a gene: 4. CDR3 DNA: TGTGCCAGCAGTGAAGGCGGGGGACGATACAATGAGCAGTTCTTC. Its translation is CASSEGGGRYNEQFF.

V gene TRBV6-1 combines with J gene TRBJ2-3; D is ambiguous. CDR1 MNHNS and CDR2 SASEGT come from the germline V gene. Trimming stripped 5 bases from V and 6 bases from J, with 6 bases between. CDR3 length: 11 amino acids. For the CDR3, the DNA is TGTGCCAGCAGTTTCGCCGATACGCAGTATTTT. Its translation is CASSFADTQYF.

This clonotype was observed a few times. The CDR3 region is CASSRGTSSQETQYF. In nucleotides, the CDR3 is TGTGCCAGCAGCCGCGGGACTTCTTCACAAGAGACCCAGTACTTC. The rearrangement uses TRBV6-5 and TRBJ2-5; TRBD2 is a possible D gene (6 bases). V was trimmed by 6 bases and J by 2 bases, leaving 16 bases between them. CDR1 and CDR2 from the germline V gene are MNHEY and SVGAGI. This CDR3 region has 15 residues.

This clonotype was recorded a few times. V gene TRBV12-3 or TRBV12-4 combines with J gene TRBJ2-4; 7 bases are shared with TRBD1. The DNA matches TRBJ2-5 better at its end, which makes the J call doubtful. This CDR3 has 14 residues. CDR3 bases: TGTGCCAGCAGTCTCCCGGACAGGCTAGAGACCCAGTACTTC. Translated, it gives CASSLPDRLETQYF.